Below are 30 T cell receptor beta chains sequenced from a single sample in a study of vaccination and CD4 T cells after COVID-19. As to treatment: roughly 10-day PBMC culture with coronavirus spike peptide pools or control peptides (ViraFEST assay). CD4+ T cells that had been cultured provided DNA sequenced with the Oncomine TCR Beta short-read assay. TCRdb reprocessed the PCR reads via MiXCR and lists one record per CDR3 protein. The table has nearly 15,000 distinct CDR3 sequences, about 55% seen once; the top ten hold approximately 4.6%. These receptors have no identified antigens. This specimen was CD4+ T cells from blood, cultured in vitro, taken before SARS-CoV-2 vaccination. Receptors were obtained from a human donor who had recovered from COVID-19.

The chain is built from TRBV7-2 and TRBJ2-5; D is possibly TRBD1 (5 bases). The CDR3 is made up of 15 amino acids. Germline V gives CDR1 SGHTA, CDR2 FQGNSA. Trimming cost V 4 bases and J 2 bases, with 14 bases left between them. Here the CDR3 reads CASSSPDILQETQYF. CDR3 nucleotide sequence: TGTGCCAGCAGCTCGCCGGACATCCTACAAGAGACCCAGTACTTC.

This clonotype was detected only a few times. The genes are TRBV30 and TRBJ1-6; a possible D gene is TRBD1 (5 bases). Germline CDR1 and CDR2: GTSNPN and SVGIG (reference sequence). The CDR3 length is 11 residues. V lost 3 bases and J lost 10, with 7 bases in between. CDR3 residues: CAWRTASPLHF. In DNA form, the CDR3 reads TGTGCCTGGAGGACAGCGTCACCCCTCCACTTT.

The chain recombines TRBV10-3 with TRBJ2-1, with 11 bases identical to TRBD2. From germline, CDR1 is ENHRY and CDR2 SYGVKD. The CDR3 contains 16 residues. V shed 11 bases, J shed 6 bases, and the junction held 15 bases outside the gene matches. The DNA for the CDR3 is TGTGCCCGAGCGTGCGTTAGCGGGAGGGCCACCAATGAGCAGTTCTTC. This encodes CARACVSGRATNEQFF.

The chain couples TRBV10-3 to TRBJ1-1; D is ambiguous. Germline V gives CDR1 ENHRY, CDR2 SYGVKD. There are 12 residues in the CDR3. V dropped 3 bases and J dropped 11 bases, with 13 bases sitting between them. This chain's CDR3 is CAISEYRSGAFF. DNA for the CDR3: TGTGCCATCAGTGAATATCGGTCTGGGGCTTTCTTT.

The chain is built from TRBV7-9 and TRBJ1-6, with a weak D call TRBD1 (5 bases). The V end was cut by 5 bases, the J end by 5 bases, with 13 bases between. This CDR3 is 15 amino acids long. Germline V gene sequence: CDR1 SEHNR, CDR2 FQNEAQ (reference sequence). The DNA of the CDR3 is TGTGCCAGCAGCCAAGGGACGGGAGATAATTCACCCCTCCACTTT. This codes for CASSQGTGDNSPLHF.

V and J are TRBV20-1 and TRBJ2-1, with D possibly being TRBD2 (6 bases). Trimming stripped 5 bases from V and 0 bases from J, with 17 bases between. CDR3 size: 16 residues. CDR1 is DFQATT, CDR2 SNEGSKA, per germline (reference sequence). CDR3 sequence: CSAVEGRKSSYNEQFF. CDR3 nucleotides: TGCAGTGCTGTGGAGGGAAGGAAGAGCTCCTACAATGAGCAGTTCTTC.

J is TRBJ1-1 and V is TRBV27; D is perhaps TRBD1 (6 bases). This CDR3 has 14 amino acids. Germline CDR1 and CDR2: MNHEY and SMNVEV (reference sequence). V lost 3 bases and J lost 3, with 11 bases in between. The CDR3 DNA reads as TGTGCCAGCAGTTTTTACGGGGGCCACACTGAAGCTTTCTTT. This translates into CASSFYGGHTEAFF.

The table lists this clonotype with a few counts. The chain carries TRBV6-1 and TRBJ1-2; 7 positions match TRBD1. The CDR3 is 13 residues long. The ends lost 10 bases at V and 6 bases at J; junction bases unmatched: 11. The germline V gene encodes CDR1 MNHNS and CDR2 SASEGT. The CDR3 nucleotides are TGTGCCACCTCCCAGGGGGTCGGTCATGGCTACACCTTC. Translating it yields CATSQGVGHGYTF.

CDR3: CASSLLATRVGTEAFF. CDR3 nucleotide sequence: TGTGCCAGCAGCTTACTCGCCACAAGGGTCGGAACTGAAGCTTTCTTT. The V and J genes are TRBV7-8 and TRBJ1-1; no reliable D call. The V gene lost 2 bases and the J gene lost 5 bases, with 18 bases spanning the gap. This CDR3 is 16 amino acids long. Germline CDR1 reads SGHVS; CDR2 reads FQNEAQ.

In its sample, this clonotype was seen a few times. The chain couples TRBV20-1 to TRBJ2-3; 9 nucleotides align to TRBD2. Germline V gives CDR1 DFQATT, CDR2 SNEGSKA (reference sequence). V lost 5 bases to trimming and J lost 6 bases; unmatched junction nucleotides: 12. This CDR3 is built from 15 residues. The CDR3 DNA is TGCAGTGCTCCTCGTGGTAGCGGGAGTTTCGATACGCAGTATTTT. This encodes CSAPRGSGSFDTQYF.

This clonotype has a handful of counts. V usage is TRBV6-2 or TRBV6-3 and J usage is TRBJ2-5; D may be TRBD1 (6 bases). CDR1 is MNHEY, CDR2 SVGEGT, per germline. V gave up 6 bases and J gave up 5 bases, with 16 bases separating them. The CDR3 is 14 amino acids. CDR3 DNA sequence: TGTGCCAGCAGCCAAAGACAGGACGGGGAGACCCAGTACTTC. Translating gives CASSQRQDGETQYF.

J is TRBJ2-7 and V is TRBV27; the match to TRBD1 covers 7 bases. The CDR3 has 15 residues. V trimming: 2 bases; J trimming: 0 bases; junction bases outside the gene matches: 4. The germline V gene has CDR1 MNHEY and CDR2 SMNVEV (reference sequence). The CDR3 nucleotides are TGTGCCAGCAGTTTAGTAGGGGGCTTCTCCTACGAGCAGTACTTC. Amino acid sequence: CASSLVGGFSYEQYF.

This clonotype was found once. V and J are TRBV7-2 and TRBJ1-2; D ambiguous. V was shortened by 5 bases and J by 6 bases, with 16 bases between the two germline ends. This CDR3 is built from 14 residues. Germline CDR1 reads SGHTA; CDR2 reads FQGNSA. As DNA, the CDR3 is TGTGCCAGCAGCCCCCTTAGAGGGCGTGATGGCTACACCTTC. Amino acid sequence: CASSPLRGRDGYTF.

The chain recombines TRBV20-1 with TRBJ1-1; D perhaps matches TRBD1 (5 bases). CDR1 is DFQATT, CDR2 SNEGSKA, per germline (reference sequence). V dropped 5 bases and J dropped 1 base, with 11 bases sitting between them. The CDR3 is made up of 13 amino acids. The DNA of the CDR3 is TGCAGTGCTCGCCGGGGCGGGAACACTGAAGCTTTCTTT. Its protein product is CSARRGGNTEAFF.

The table lists this clonotype with a few counts. The CDR3 region is CSAQSGLSYNEQFF. DNA for the CDR3: TGCAGTGCTCAGAGCGGGCTCTCCTACAATGAGCAGTTCTTC. V usage is TRBV20-1 and J usage is TRBJ2-1; weak D call: TRBD2 (6 bases). Germline CDR1 and CDR2: DFQATT and SNEGSKA (reference sequence). This CDR3 comprises 14 residues. Trimming took 5 bases from V and 0 from J, leaving 11 bases between them.

This clonotype came up a few times. The chain uses TRBV6-1 and TRBJ1-2, with D tentatively TRBD1 (6 bases). V dropped 10 bases and J dropped 4 bases, with 25 bases sitting between them. The CDR3 spans 16 residues. CDR1 is MNHNS and CDR2 is SASEGT in the germline V gene. Here the CDR3 reads CAIEPLTGSQGYGYTF. The DNA for the CDR3 is TGTGCCATCGAGCCCCTCACAGGGTCCCAAGGCTATGGCTACACCTTC.

This clonotype was counted a few times. The V call is TRBV20-1, the J call TRBJ1-1; no clear D. Trimming took off 2 bases at V and 0 bases at J, with 7 bases between the two ends. Germline CDR1 reads DFQATT; CDR2 reads SNEGSKA (reference sequence). This CDR3 is built from 13 residues. The chain's CDR3 is CSARKEMNTEAFF. DNA of the CDR3: TGCAGTGCTAGAAAGGAAATGAACACTGAAGCTTTCTTT.

V gene TRBV2 combines with J gene TRBJ1-1; D gene uncertain. The CDR3 sequence is 13 residues long. Germline V gene lookup returns CDR1 SNHLY and CDR2 FYNNEI. The V end was cut by 6 bases, the J end by 2 bases, with 10 bases between. This CDR3 reads CASSPEVNTEAFF. The CDR3 nucleotides are TGTGCCAGCAGCCCTGAGGTAAACACTGAAGCTTTCTTT.

The CDR3 region has the DNA TGCAGTGCTAGGGCGACAGGGTCCTATGGCTACACCTTC. It yields the protein CSARATGSYGYTF. The chain recombines TRBV20-1 with TRBJ1-2; TRBD1 aligns across 7 bases. The CDR3 sequence is 13 residues long. CDR1 and CDR2 from the germline V gene are DFQATT and SNEGSKA (reference sequence). The V and J ends lost 3 bases and 4 bases, in that order; junction bases with no gene match: 5.

This clonotype came up a few times. The J gene is TRBJ1-5, the V gene TRBV6-2 or TRBV6-3; D possibly corresponds to TRBD1 (6 bases). This CDR3 contains 19 residues. Germline CDR1 is MNHEY and CDR2 is SVGEGT. Trimming removed 3 bases at V and 12 bases at J, with 33 bases between. CDR3 amino acids: CASSYLAVPGDPQRSIQHF. The CDR3 DNA reads TGTGCCAGCAGTTATTTGGCCGTTCCAGGGGACCCCCAACGATCCATCCAGCATTTT.

This chain links TRBV6-1 with TRBJ1-5; a possible D gene is TRBD1 (5 bases). The CDR3 extends over 16 amino acids. V was clipped by 6 bases and J by 4 bases, with 19 bases between them. Germline CDR1 reads MNHNS; CDR2 reads SASEGT. The CDR3 spells CASRPRPQGGNQPQHF. In nucleotides, the CDR3 is TGTGCCAGCAGACCGAGACCCCAGGGCGGGAATCAGCCCCAGCATTTT.

The chain combines TRBV19 with TRBJ1-3, with 10 bases matching TRBD1. The germline V gene encodes CDR1 LNHDA and CDR2 SQIVND (reference sequence). V shed 5 bases and J 0 bases; nucleotides not matched to a gene: 13. The CDR3 is 19 residues long. Here the CDR3 reads CASSGVPGQGTTSGNTIYF. CDR3 in DNA: TGTGCCAGTAGTGGGGTCCCGGGACAGGGGACGACCTCTGGAAACACCATATATTTT.

This rearrangement joins TRBV4-1 to TRBJ1-1, with no clear D. The CDR3 runs 17 residues. V lost 1 base and J lost 0, with 15 bases in between. The germline gives CDR1 MGHRA, CDR2 YSYEKL. CDR3 in DNA: TGCGCCAGCAGCCAAGGATCGTTCGACCGGATGAACACTGAAGCTTTCTTT. The encoded protein is CASSQGSFDRMNTEAFF.

The V call is TRBV6-2 or TRBV6-3, the J call TRBJ2-3, with 9 bases aligning to TRBD1. There are 15 residues in the CDR3. Germline V gives CDR1 MNHEY, CDR2 SVGEGT. V gave up 5 bases and J gave up 6 bases; unmatched junction bases: 9. CDR3 residues: CASSPQDRGFDTQYF. DNA for the CDR3: TGTGCCAGCAGTCCACAGGACAGGGGATTCGATACGCAGTATTTT.

The chain uses TRBV20-1 and TRBJ2-5, with a possible D match to TRBD2 (5 bases). Germline V CDR1 and CDR2: DFQATT, SNEGSKA (reference sequence). V dropped 0 bases and J dropped 5 bases, with 13 bases sitting between them. This CDR3 is 14 amino acids long. CDR3 sequence reads: CSARDRRRIETQYF. DNA for the CDR3: TGCAGTGCTAGAGATCGAAGGAGGATTGAGACCCAGTACTTC.

The chain couples TRBV11-3 to TRBJ2-7; 7 bases agree with TRBD2. Trimming removed 8 bases from V and 4 bases from J; junction bases left unmatched: 8. This CDR3 region has 13 residues. CDR1 is SGHNT and CDR2 is YENEEA in the germline V gene. The CDR3 sequence is CASAREGTYEQYF. The CDR3 coding sequence is TGTGCCAGCGCGAGGGAGGGAACTTACGAGCAGTACTTC. Together with reference TRBV11-3 and TRBJ2-7, the CDR3 gives the full variable domain: EAGVVQSPRYKIIEKKQPVAFWCNPISGHNTLYWYLQNLGQGPELLIRYENEEAVDDSQLPKDRFSAERLKGVDSTLKIQPAELGDSAVYLCASAREGTYEQYFGPGTRLTVT.

The CDR3 region is CASSSPLHF. CDR3 bases: TGTGCCAGCAGTTCACCCCTCCACTTT. The chain has TRBV28 and TRBJ1-6; D is uncertain. Trimming cost V 4 bases and J 11 bases, with 0 bases left between them. Germline V gene data show CDR1 as MDHEN and CDR2 as SYDVKM. This CDR3 comprises 9 residues.

The table lists this clonotype with a few counts. The V call is TRBV7-2, the J call TRBJ1-1; D gene uncertain. Germline loops: CDR1 SGHTA, CDR2 FQGNSA. The CDR3 sequence is 11 residues long. V lost 1 base and J lost 8, with 5 bases in between. CDR3 region: CASSLGREAFF. Here the CDR3 DNA reads TGTGCCAGCAGCTTAGGCAGAGAAGCTTTCTTT.

By sample fraction, this clonotype is medium-sized. The DNA of the CDR3 is TGCAGTGCTAGTCCTACAGGGCGTGCCCTACAGCCCCAGCATTTT. It specifies CSASPTGRALQPQHF. This chain links TRBV20-1 with TRBJ1-5; maybe TRBD1 (6 bases). Germline V lookup: CDR1 DFQATT, CDR2 SNEGSKA (reference sequence). The germline V and J ends were trimmed by 3 bases and 7 bases, with 19 bases remaining between them. The CDR3 runs to 15 residues.

The chain joins TRBV7-8 to TRBJ1-1; D not resolved. The germline V gene has CDR1 SGHVS and CDR2 FQNEAQ. V lost 2 bases to trimming and J lost 0 bases, with 7 bases between them. The CDR3 loop spans 14 amino acids. The CDR3 region is CASSLIGMNTEAFF. CDR3 DNA: TGTGCCAGCAGCTTAATCGGGATGAACACTGAAGCTTTCTTT.